Below, 31 T cell receptor beta chains from the same sample are listed, as sequenced in a study. TCRdb recomputed calls from the RT-PCR reads with MiXCR, one row per CDR3 protein. The data contain almost 700,000 distinct CDR3 sequences, 11% to 15% of them singletons. Sequenced material: memory CD4+ T cells from blood. The receptor set was obtained from a female donor in good health, serving as a healthy control.

This clonotype showed up many times. The CDR3 spells CSARGGPLNSPLHF. The CDR3 DNA follows: TGCAGTGCTAGGGGGGGTCCCTTAAATTCACCCCTCCACTTT. This chain uses TRBV20-1 with TRBJ1-6, with D maybe TRBD1 (5 bases). Trimming removed 3 bases at V and 7 bases at J, with 13 bases between. The CDR3 covers 14 residues. Germline values: CDR1 DFQATT, CDR2 SNEGSKA (reference sequence).

The genes are TRBV5-5 and TRBJ1-3, with D possibly matching TRBD1 (5 bases). This CDR3 is built from 14 residues. With 4 bases removed from V and 2 bases from J, the gap between germline ends came to 10 bases. Germline V gene lookup returns CDR1 SGHKS and CDR2 YYEKEE (reference sequence). CDR3 residues: CASSLDIPGNTIYF. CDR3 nucleotides: TGTGCCAGCAGCCTGGACATCCCTGGAAACACCATATATTTT.

The chain is built from TRBV6-2 or TRBV6-3 and TRBJ2-2, with a tentative D call TRBD2 (6 bases). The germline V gene encodes CDR1 MNHEY and CDR2 SVGEGT. V was shortened by 6 bases and J by 0 bases, with 20 bases between the two germline ends. The CDR3 spans 18 residues. The CDR3, as DNA: TGTGCCAGCAGCCCCCCGCGTCTAGCGTACGCGAACACCGGGGAGCTGTTTTTT. It codes for CASSPPRLAYANTGELFF.

This chain links TRBV7-6 with TRBJ2-2; D unclear. Per the germline V gene, CDR1 is SGHVS and CDR2 is FNYEAQ. The CDR3 has 14 residues. The germline V and J ends were trimmed by 6 bases and 0 bases, with 8 bases remaining between them. In DNA, the CDR3 is TGTGCCAGCAGTTGGAGCGCGAACACCGGGGAGCTGTTTTTT. Its protein is CASSWSANTGELFF.

The sample holds a few counts of this clonotype. The gene calls are TRBV4-2 and TRBJ2-5; possibly TRBD2 for D (5 bases). The ends were cut back, 0 bases at V and 5 bases at J, with 10 bases in the middle. This CDR3 spans 14 amino acids. Germline CDR1 LGHNA, CDR2 YNFKEQ. The CDR3 DNA reads as TGTGCCAGCAGCCAAGATAGGAGGCGGGAGACCCAGTACTTC. Translating it yields CASSQDRRRETQYF.

The V and J genes are TRBV6-9 and TRBJ2-2; D may correspond to TRBD1 or TRBD2 (5 bases each). The CDR3 is made up of 19 amino acids. Germline V lookup: CDR1 MNHGY, CDR2 SVAAGI. Trimming took 0 bases from V and 1 from J, leaving 18 bases between them. This chain's CDR3 is CASSYSPEKRGRNTGELFF. The CDR3 DNA is TGTGCCAGCAGTTATTCCCCTGAGAAGAGGGGACGGAACACCGGGGAGCTGTTTTTT.

The rearrangement joins TRBV19 to TRBJ2-2, with 7 bases aligning to TRBD2. The V gene's germline CDR1 is LNHDA and CDR2 SQIVND (reference sequence). This CDR3 is 16 amino acids long. Germline trimming cut 2 bases from V and 5 bases from J; bases unmatched to any gene: 8. The chain's CDR3 is CASSISRGSRTGELFF. In DNA, the CDR3 is TGTGCCAGTAGTATATCGCGCGGGAGTAGAACCGGGGAGCTGTTTTTT.

The chain combines TRBV6-6 with TRBJ1-5, with D perhaps TRBD1 (5 bases). Per germline, CDR1 MNHNY and CDR2 SVGAGI (reference sequence). V dropped 11 bases and J dropped 0 bases, with 14 bases sitting between them. The CDR3 loop spans 14 amino acids. The CDR3, as DNA: TGTGCCGCGGCGGGGACTACTAGCAATCAGCCCCAGCATTTT. This encodes CAAAGTTSNQPQHF.

The V and J genes are TRBV5-1 and TRBJ1-1; the match to TRBD1 covers 8 bases. This CDR3 has 14 amino acids. V shed 4 bases and J 7 bases; nucleotides not matched to a gene: 9. Germline values: CDR1 SGHRS, CDR2 YFSETQ. CDR3 amino acids: CASSRNGQGGEAFF. DNA for the CDR3: TGCGCCAGCAGCCGAAACGGACAGGGCGGTGAAGCTTTCTTT.

In this sample, this clonotype turned up a few times. This sequence joins TRBV5-1 and TRBJ1-1, with D tentatively TRBD1 (5 bases). Looked up from germline, CDR1 is SGHRS and CDR2 is YFSETQ. Deletions cut 6 bases from V and 2 bases from J, with 20 bases between. The CDR3 runs 16 residues. The CDR3: CASTPGGSTLNTEAFF. Written as DNA, the CDR3 is TGCGCCAGCACTCCCGGGGGGTCTACTCTTAACACTGAAGCTTTCTTT.

This clonotype was detected many times. The chain uses TRBV10-3 and TRBJ2-3; 12 nucleotides agree with TRBD2. Trimming at V came to 9 bases and at J to 6 bases, leaving 7 bases not matched to a gene. CDR3 length equals 14 residues. CDR1 and CDR2 from the germline V gene are ENHRY and SYGVKD. The CDR3 protein is CAIQPGTSGDTQYF. The CDR3 DNA is TGTGCCATTCAACCCGGGACTAGCGGGGATACGCAGTATTTT.

V is TRBV9 and J is TRBJ1-4; 7 bases fit TRBD1. The germline CDR1 and CDR2 sequences are SGDLS and YYNGEE. With V trimmed by 3 bases and J by 3 bases, 5 bases remained unmatched. This CDR3 is 15 amino acids long. The CDR3 is CASSGSGQSNEKLFF. The CDR3 DNA follows: TGTGCCAGCAGCGGATCGGGACAGTCTAATGAAAAACTGTTTTTT. Complete variable domain (other parts from reference TRBV9 and TRBJ1-4): DSGVTQTPKHLITATGQRVTLRCSPRSGDLSVYWYQQSLDQGLQFLIQYYNGEERAKGNILERFSAQQFPDLHSELNLSSLELGDSALYFCASSGSGQSNEKLFFGSGTQLSVL.

This clonotype has ten or more counts. The chain has TRBV7-2 and TRBJ2-5; D uncertain. The V gene lost 2 bases and the J gene lost 1 base, with 11 bases spanning the gap. Germline CDR1 is SGHTA and CDR2 is FQGNSA. There are 15 residues in the CDR3. The CDR3 spells CASSLYQATQETQYF. In nucleotides, the CDR3 is TGTGCCAGCAGCTTATATCAGGCAACCCAAGAGACCCAGTACTTC.

In this sample, this clonotype turned up many times. DNA of the CDR3: TGTGCCAGCAGCCAGGGGAGCGGAGGCTACGAGCAGTACTTC. Protein product: CASSQGSGGYEQYF. The chain uses TRBV7-2 and TRBJ2-7; tentatively, D is TRBD1 (6 bases). The CDR3 length is 14 residues. V lost 5 bases, J lost 3 bases, and 14 bases lay in between. Looked up from germline, CDR1 is SGHTA and CDR2 is FQGNSA.

The CDR3, as DNA: TGTGCCAGCAGCGTAGACGGACAGTACAATCAGCCCCAGCATTTT. Its protein product is CASSVDGQYNQPQHF. This sequence joins TRBV9 and TRBJ1-5; D might be TRBD1 (6 bases). The germline CDR1 and CDR2 sequences are SGDLS and YYNGEE. This CDR3 comprises 15 residues. V lost 0 bases, J lost 3 bases, and 10 bases lay in between.

This clonotype showed up many times. The rearrangement uses TRBV12-3 or TRBV12-4 and TRBJ1-5, with 8 bases lining up with TRBD1. V gave up 4 bases and J gave up 7 bases; unmatched junction bases: 6. The CDR3 loop spans 14 amino acids. As DNA, the CDR3 is TGTGCCAGCAGTTCGACAGGGGTTAGCCAGCCCCAGCATTTT. This encodes CASSSTGVSQPQHF.

This clonotype was counted at least ten times. The chain combines TRBV5-1 with TRBJ2-7; 11 bases are shared with TRBD1. Germline CDR1 and CDR2: SGHRS and YFSETQ. The CDR3 spans 14 residues. With 4 bases clipped from V and 7 bases from J, the junction kept 7 bases outside the gene matches. This CDR3 reads CASSNGQGAREQYF. CDR3 DNA: TGCGCCAGCAGCAACGGACAGGGGGCGAGGGAGCAGTACTTC.

A word on this clonotype: Given a much more abundant clone one base away, this may be a read error. The gene calls are TRBV27 and TRBJ2-4; D is unclear. Germline V lookup: CDR1 MNHEY, CDR2 SMNVEV (reference sequence). This CDR3 has 11 amino acids. V lost 6 bases and J lost 8, with 8 bases in between. Here the CDR3 DNA reads TGTGCCAGCAGCTATAATCACATTCAGTACTTC. This encodes CASSYNHIQYF.

There are many counts of this clonotype. The rearrangement joins TRBV15 to TRBJ2-3, with D possibly TRBD2 on 6 matching bases. The germline CDR1 and CDR2 sequences are LNHNV and YYDKDF (reference sequence). Deletions cut 6 bases from V and 2 bases from J, with 18 bases between. The CDR3 is 16 residues long. The DNA for the CDR3 is TGTGCCACCAGAGATCCCGGGACTGCAAACACAGATACGCAGTATTTT. Amino acids: CATRDPGTANTDTQYF.

This clonotype was seen ten or more times. V gene TRBV29-1 combines with J gene TRBJ2-5; D is ambiguous. The CDR3 consists of 14 residues. The V and J ends lost 4 bases and 6 bases respectively, with 18 bases between them. Germline CDR1 SQVTM, CDR2 ANQGSEA. The CDR3: CSVVRRQDGKTQYF. The CDR3 DNA reads as TGCAGCGTTGTGAGGCGTCAGGATGGGAAGACCCAGTACTTC.

A few counts support this clonotype. The chain joins TRBV7-8 to TRBJ1-4; no clear D gene. V was shortened by 5 bases and J by 7 bases, with 14 bases between the two germline ends. Germline loops: CDR1 SGHVS, CDR2 FQNEAQ. This CDR3 spans 14 amino acids. The CDR3 loop is CASSPFDAGEKLFF. Written as DNA, the CDR3 is TGTGCCAGCAGCCCGTTCGACGCGGGTGAAAAACTGTTTTTT.

This clonotype has a handful of counts. The gene calls are TRBV6-5 and TRBJ1-1; 7 bases are shared with TRBD1. Losses at the gene ends were 5 bases for V and 2 bases for J; bases not matched to a gene: 5. The CDR3 length is 14 residues. Germline-derived CDR1 and CDR2 are MNHEY and SVGAGI. CDR3 protein: CASSATGANTEAFF. CDR3 nucleotides: TGTGCCAGCAGTGCTACAGGGGCAAACACTGAAGCTTTCTTT.

V gene TRBV10-3 combines with J gene TRBJ2-5, with D perhaps matching TRBD1 (6 bases). V was clipped by 6 bases and J by 4 bases, with 12 bases between them. The CDR3 runs to 13 residues. In germline, CDR1 is ENHRY, CDR2 SYGVKD. CDR3 sequence: CAIRSVGAETQYF. CDR3 bases: TGTGCCATCAGGTCTGTGGGGGCAGAGACCCAGTACTTC.

This clonotype has a count of ten or more. The gene calls are TRBV29-1 and TRBJ1-2; 7 bases are a match to TRBD1. V was pared by 6 bases and J by 7 bases, with 11 bases of the junction left unmatched. The germline gives CDR1 SQVTM, CDR2 ANQGSEA. This CDR3 has 13 amino acids. DNA of the CDR3: TGCAGCGTGAGCCCCCAGGGGGTTAGTGGCTACACCTTC. It yields the protein CSVSPQGVSGYTF.

In this sample, this clonotype turned up many times. This rearrangement joins TRBV6-5 to TRBJ2-7; 7 bases are shared with TRBD1. This CDR3 has 15 amino acids. In germline, CDR1 is MNHEY, CDR2 SVGAGI. The V segment lost 6 bases and the J segment 1 base; nucleotides outside the gene matches: 9. CDR3 in amino acids: CASSRTTGASYEQYF. The DNA of the CDR3 is TGTGCCAGCAGCCGAACTACAGGGGCGTCCTACGAGCAGTACTTC.

This clonotype was seen many times. The chain carries TRBV5-1 and TRBJ2-1; TRBD1 agrees at 8 bases. V lost 3 bases to trimming and J lost 4 bases; unmatched junction nucleotides: 9. The CDR3 length is 16 residues. Looked up from germline, CDR1 is SGHRS and CDR2 is YFSETQ. The CDR3 region is CASSYTGTGLYNEQFF. For the CDR3, the DNA is TGCGCCAGCAGCTACACCGGGACAGGACTTTACAATGAGCAGTTCTTC.

This clonotype came up many times. V and J are TRBV24-1 and TRBJ2-3; D may correspond to TRBD1 or TRBD2 (5 bases each). Trimming took off 4 bases at V and 2 bases at J, with 15 bases between the two ends. The CDR3 runs to 16 residues. CDR1 KGHDR and CDR2 SFDVKD come from the germline V gene. The CDR3 nucleotides read TGTGCCACCAGTGAATCGGGACCGAGTAACACAGATACGCAGTATTTT. Protein sequence: CATSESGPSNTDTQYF.

This clonotype was recorded a few times. J is TRBJ2-4 and V is TRBV7-2; D may be TRBD2 (7 bases). This CDR3 has 15 residues. The V end lost 3 bases, the J end lost 7 bases, and 16 bases lay between the germline ends. Germline loops: CDR1 SGHTA, CDR2 FQGNSA. The CDR3 here is CASSFLGGAGNIQYF. DNA of the CDR3: TGTGCCAGCAGCTTTTTAGGGGGAGCGGGGAACATTCAGTACTTC.

This clonotype was seen ten or more times. V is TRBV5-6 and J is TRBJ2-1, with 8 bases identical to TRBD1. The junction had 1 base not matched to a gene; V was cut back by 0 bases and J by 2 bases. CDR1 is SGHDT and CDR2 is YYEEEE in the germline V gene. The CDR3 extends over 15 amino acids. The CDR3 reads CASSLGTGTYNEQFF. The CDR3 DNA reads TGTGCCAGCAGCTTGGGGACAGGGACCTACAATGAGCAGTTCTTC.

Ten or more counts support this clonotype. Here the CDR3 DNA reads TGTGCCAGCAGGACCCTGTGGGGGGCATCTGACTATGGCTACACCTTC. Its translation is CASRTLWGASDYGYTF. The V call is TRBV27, the J call TRBJ1-2; D possibly corresponds to TRBD1 (6 bases). Looked up from germline, CDR1 is MNHEY and CDR2 is SMNVEV (reference sequence). Trimming shortened V by 6 bases and J by 3 bases, and 20 bases separated the two germline ends. This CDR3 comprises 16 residues.

This clonotype occurred a few times. The chain joins TRBV5-8 to TRBJ1-2; no clear D. Trimming stripped 0 bases from V and 0 bases from J, with 9 bases between. The CDR3 contains 15 residues. CDR1 SGHTS and CDR2 YDEGEE come from the germline V gene. In DNA form, the CDR3 reads TGTGCCAGCAGCTTGGGACGGACTTCTAACTATGGCTACACCTTC. Encoded protein: CASSLGRTSNYGYTF.